What follows are 23 T cell receptor beta chains derived from one specimen sequenced in a study of T-cell reconstitution after alpha-beta-depleted transplantation in children. Unique molecular identifiers featured in how the TCRbeta library was prepared. A single record per CDR3 protein comes from TCRdb applying MiXCR to the PCR reads. The profile shows approximately 350,000 distinct CDR3 sequences, 15% to 20% of them singletons. Sequences were derived from PBMCs, mostly from graft donor cells, sampled 360 days after TCRalphabeta/CD19-depleted stem cell transplant. These receptor sequences come from a male patient between 2 and 9 years old who had a stem cell transplant for acute lymphoblastic leukemia, so the T cells may come from the graft donor.

The gene calls are TRBV10-3 and TRBJ2-7, with 7 positions matching TRBD1. Germline V CDR1 and CDR2: ENHRY, SYGVKD. With 0 bases clipped from V and 4 bases from J, the junction kept 3 bases outside the gene matches. The CDR3 runs 14 residues. CDR3 region: CAISESGTDYEQYF. In nucleotides, the CDR3 is TGTGCCATCAGTGAGTCCGGGACAGATTACGAGCAGTACTTC.

This chain joins TRBV12-3 or TRBV12-4 and TRBJ1-2; tentative D call: TRBD1 (5 bases). Trimming stripped 4 bases from V and 8 bases from J, with 14 bases between. CDR3 length: 13 residues. The CDR3 nucleotides are TGTGCCAGCAGTTGGGGCGGGCTGGGGGGCTACACCTTC. As protein: CASSWGGLGGYTF.

The genes are TRBV9 and TRBJ2-3, with 10 bases aligning to TRBD2. This CDR3 comprises 15 residues. CDR1 is SGDLS and CDR2 is YYNGEE in the germline V gene. The V gene end was trimmed by 3 bases and the J gene end by 3 bases; junction bases not matched to a gene: 4. Written as DNA, the CDR3 is TGTGCCAGCAGCGCTGCTAGCGGGAGTACAGATACGCAGTATTTT. Its translation: CASSAASGSTDTQYF.

The rearrangement uses TRBV19 and TRBJ2-2; possible D gene TRBD2, 5 bases. Germline CDR1 reads LNHDA; CDR2 reads SQIVND (reference sequence). The CDR3 is made up of 14 amino acids. Trimming removed 1 base at V and 6 bases at J, with 9 bases between. The DNA of the CDR3 is TGTGCCAGTAGTATAGTGAGCGGATCCGGGGAGCTGTTTTTT. It translates to CASSIVSGSGELFF.

This clonotype was found a few times. This chain uses TRBV9 with TRBJ2-7, with D tentatively TRBD2 (6 bases). Germline CDR1 is SGDLS and CDR2 is YYNGEE. V shed 4 bases and J shed 0 bases, with 17 bases lying between them. CDR3 length: 16 residues. The CDR3 here is CASSPPPGLSSYEQYF. In DNA form, the CDR3 reads TGTGCCAGCAGCCCACCACCGGGACTTAGCTCCTACGAGCAGTACTTC.

The chain links TRBV7-2 to TRBJ2-7; D is unclear. The CDR3 has 15 residues. Trimming took off 2 bases at V and 0 bases at J, with 11 bases between the two ends. The germline V gene encodes CDR1 SGHTA and CDR2 FQGNSA. The CDR3 loop reads CASSLIARFSYEQYF. CDR3 nucleotide sequence: TGTGCCAGCAGCTTAATCGCCCGTTTCTCCTACGAGCAGTACTTC.

This clonotype came up a few times. The chain has TRBV5-1 and TRBJ2-2; D possibly corresponds to TRBD2 (5 bases). Germline CDR1 and CDR2: SGHRS and YFSETQ. The CDR3 is made up of 15 amino acids. The germline V and J ends were trimmed by 6 bases and 4 bases, with 16 bases remaining between them. CDR3 loop: CASTGGLGGTGELFF. CDR3 sequence (DNA): TGCGCCAGCACCGGTGGGCTAGGAGGCACCGGGGAGCTGTTTTTT.

This clonotype came up many times. The rearrangement uses TRBV4-3 and TRBJ2-1, with D perhaps TRBD1 (5 bases). The CDR3 is made up of 16 amino acids. The V end lost 0 bases, the J end lost 3 bases, and 12 bases lay between the germline ends. The germline gives CDR1 LGHNA, CDR2 YSLEER. This chain's CDR3 is CASSQEDRGHYNEQFF. CDR3 sequence (DNA): TGCGCCAGCAGCCAAGAAGATCGCGGACACTACAATGAGCAGTTCTTC.

The chain uses TRBV10-3 and TRBJ2-7; a possible D gene is TRBD1 (6 bases). V lost 7 bases and J lost 4, with 17 bases in between. This CDR3 region has 14 residues. Germline V gene sequence: CDR1 ENHRY, CDR2 SYGVKD. The CDR3 DNA follows: TGTGCCATCATGGGAGACAGGTTGGGTTACGAGCAGTACTTC. The encoded protein is CAIMGDRLGYEQYF.

This clonotype was detected a few times. The CDR3 is CASSVGFGPYEQYF. CDR3 nucleotide sequence: TGTGCCAGCAGCGTAGGTTTCGGACCCTACGAGCAGTACTTC. V usage is TRBV9 and J usage is TRBJ2-7, with unresolved D. The CDR3 extends over 14 amino acids. The V gene's germline CDR1 is SGDLS and CDR2 YYNGEE. The V and J ends lost 0 bases and 2 bases respectively, with 9 bases between them.

V and J are TRBV29-1 and TRBJ2-1; either TRBD1 or TRBD2 may supply D (7 bases each). Trimming left V 6 bases short and J 4 bases short, with 28 bases between. CDR1 is SQVTM and CDR2 is ANQGSEA in the germline V gene. This CDR3 comprises 18 residues. CDR3 sequence reads: CSVPDREEWRERYNEQFF. DNA for the CDR3: TGCAGCGTCCCCGACAGGGAGGAGTGGCGGGAGAGGTACAATGAGCAGTTCTTC.

This clonotype was recorded a few times. The rearrangement joins TRBV7-9 to TRBJ2-1; tentative D call: TRBD2 (6 bases). The CDR3 is 15 residues long. Germline V CDR1 and CDR2: SEHNR, FQNEAQ (reference sequence). V was trimmed by 3 bases and J by 5 bases, leaving 14 bases between them. In DNA, the CDR3 is TGTGCCAGCAGCTTGAGACTAGGGTTTAACAATGAGCAGTTCTTC. Residues: CASSLRLGFNNEQFF.

The J gene is TRBJ2-7, the V gene TRBV21-1. TRBV21-1 is classified as a pseudogene. There are 14 residues in the CDR3. The CDR3: CASSKGFFVYEQYF. The CDR3 nucleotides are TGTGCCAGCAGCAAAGGATTTTTTGTCTACGAGCAGTACTTC.

This clonotype occurred a few times. The chain carries TRBV6-1 and TRBJ2-1; D unclear. Trimming removed 4 bases from V and 5 bases from J, with 12 bases in between. Germline V CDR1 and CDR2: MNHNS, SASEGT. CDR3 length: 14 amino acids. The CDR3 DNA reads TGTGCCAGCAGTGGCGCCTCGGAAAACAATGAGCAGTTCTTC. This translates into CASSGASENNEQFF.

This clonotype was seen a few times. The chain uses TRBV4-1 and TRBJ1-4; 11 positions agree with TRBD1. V shed 2 bases, J shed 3 bases, and the junction held 14 bases outside the gene matches. In germline, CDR1 is MGHRA, CDR2 YSYEKL. The CDR3 contains 20 residues. The DNA for the CDR3 is TGCGCCAGCAGCCAACCCAACGGACAGGGGGCCAACAGGCCTAATGAAAAACTGTTTTTT. Protein sequence: CASSQPNGQGANRPNEKLFF.

This clonotype was observed many times. This sequence joins TRBV20-1 and TRBJ2-3; 9 bases map to TRBD2. CDR3 size: 14 residues. Germline values: CDR1 DFQATT, CDR2 SNEGSKA (reference sequence). V shed 5 bases and J 0 bases; nucleotides not matched to a gene: 3. The CDR3 nucleotides read TGCAGTGCTCTCACTAGCGGGAGCACAGATACGCAGTATTTT. Protein sequence: CSALTSGSTDTQYF.

To note about this clonotype: Possible read error: a much larger clone is one base away. V and J are TRBV2 and TRBJ2-3; 8 bases map to TRBD2. Trimming removed 6 bases from V and 5 bases from J; junction bases left unmatched: 10. The CDR3 spans 15 residues. Per the germline V gene, CDR1 is SNHLY and CDR2 is FYNNEI. The CDR3 reads CASSDWTSSRDTQYF. The DNA for the CDR3 is TGTGCCAGCAGCGACTGGACTAGCTCTAGAGATACGCAGTATTTT. The whole variable domain, filled in from reference TRBV2 and TRBJ2-3, reads EPEVTQTPSHQVTQMGQEVILRCVPISNHLYFYWYRQILGQKVEFLVSFYNNEISEKSEIFDDQFSVERPDGSNFTLKIRSTKLEDSAMYFCASSDWTSSRDTQYFGPGTRLTVL.

This clonotype has just a few counts. V and J are TRBV10-3 and TRBJ2-7; possibly TRBD1 or TRBD2 for D (5 bases each). Trimming shortened V by 6 bases and J by 2 bases, and 8 bases separated the two germline ends. The CDR3 is 12 amino acids. The germline gives CDR1 ENHRY, CDR2 SYGVKD. Written as DNA, the CDR3 is TGTGCCATCAGGGGGGAGACCTACGAGCAGTACTTC. Translation: CAIRGETYEQYF.

In this sample, this clonotype turned up a few times. The chain carries TRBV11-2 and TRBJ2-7, with TRBD2 as a possible D gene (6 bases). The germline V gene has CDR1 SGHAT and CDR2 FQNNGV. This CDR3 spans 14 amino acids. The V end lost 6 bases, the J end lost 2 bases, and 14 bases lay between the germline ends. The CDR3 here is CASRVREIAYEQYF. In DNA, the CDR3 is TGTGCCAGCAGAGTTCGGGAGATTGCCTACGAGCAGTACTTC. The full variable domain, with the rest looked up from reference TRBV11-2 and TRBJ2-7, is EAGVAQSPRYKIIEKRQSVAFWCNPISGHATLYWYQQILGQGPKLLIQFQNNGVVDDSQLPKDRFSAERLKGVDSTLKIQPAKLEDSAVYLCASRVREIAYEQYFGPGTRLTVT.

There are a few counts of this clonotype. The chain has TRBV9 and TRBJ2-5, with no clear D. The ends were cut back, 2 bases at V and 6 bases at J, with 11 bases in the middle. Germline CDR1 is SGDLS and CDR2 is YYNGEE. The CDR3 spans 13 residues. For the CDR3, the DNA is TGTGCCAGCAGCGTCGGATGGGGTCAGACCCAGTACTTC. The encoded protein is CASSVGWGQTQYF.

This clonotype was detected ten times or more. The chain links TRBV4-3 to TRBJ2-1, with unresolved D. Trimming removed 1 base at V and 12 bases at J, with 13 bases between. CDR3 size: 13 residues. Germline CDR1 and CDR2: LGHNA and YSLEER. The CDR3 nucleotides read TGCGCCAGCAGCCAAGCTACCGGAGCTGGGCAGTTCTTC. This encodes CASSQATGAGQFF.

This clonotype was seen many times. The CDR3: CASSPRGSIAEQYF. The CDR3 DNA follows: TGTGCCAGCAGCCCTAGAGGTTCTATCGCCGAGCAGTACTTC. The chain recombines TRBV7-9 with TRBJ2-7; D gene uncertain. V shed 5 bases and J shed 6 bases, with 17 bases lying between them. The CDR3 has 14 amino acids. Germline CDR1 SEHNR, CDR2 FQNEAQ (reference sequence). Variable domain in full (rest from reference TRBV7-9 and TRBJ2-7): DTGVSQNPRHKITKRGQNVTFRCDPISEHNRLYWYRQTLGQGPEFLTYFQNEAQLEKSRLLSDRFSAERPKGSFSTLEIQRTEQGDSAMYLCASSPRGSIAEQYFGPGTRLTVT.

This clonotype was detected a few times. The J gene is TRBJ2-1, the V gene TRBV25-1; 8 positions agree with TRBD2. Per the germline V gene, CDR1 is MGHDK and CDR2 is SYGVNS. The CDR3 is 22 residues long. With V trimmed by 5 bases and J by 2 bases, 26 bases remained unmatched. This chain's CDR3 is CASSPYEKASGPRISTYNEQFF. CDR3 DNA sequence: TGTGCCAGCAGTCCCTACGAGAAGGCTAGCGGGCCACGTATCAGCACCTACAATGAGCAGTTCTTC.